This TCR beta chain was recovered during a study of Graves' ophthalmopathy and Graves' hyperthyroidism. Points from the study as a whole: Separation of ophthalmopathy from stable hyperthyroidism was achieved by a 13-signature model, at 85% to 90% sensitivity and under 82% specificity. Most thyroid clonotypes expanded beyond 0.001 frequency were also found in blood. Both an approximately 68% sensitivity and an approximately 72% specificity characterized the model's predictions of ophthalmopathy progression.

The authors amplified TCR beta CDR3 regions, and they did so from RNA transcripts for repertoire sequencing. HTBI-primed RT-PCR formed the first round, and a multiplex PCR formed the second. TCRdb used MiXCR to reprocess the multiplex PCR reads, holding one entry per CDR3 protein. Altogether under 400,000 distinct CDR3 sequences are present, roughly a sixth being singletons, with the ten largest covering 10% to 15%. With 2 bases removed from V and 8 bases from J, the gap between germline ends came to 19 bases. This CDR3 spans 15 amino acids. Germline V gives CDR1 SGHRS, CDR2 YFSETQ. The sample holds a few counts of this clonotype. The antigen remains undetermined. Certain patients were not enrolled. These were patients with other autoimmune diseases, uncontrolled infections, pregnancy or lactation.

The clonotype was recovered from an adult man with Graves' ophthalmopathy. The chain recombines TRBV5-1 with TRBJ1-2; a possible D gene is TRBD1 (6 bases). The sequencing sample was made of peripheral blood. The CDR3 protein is CASSFTGFESAGYTF. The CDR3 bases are TGCGCCAGCAGCTTTACAGGGTTTGAATCGGCCGGCTACACCTTC.